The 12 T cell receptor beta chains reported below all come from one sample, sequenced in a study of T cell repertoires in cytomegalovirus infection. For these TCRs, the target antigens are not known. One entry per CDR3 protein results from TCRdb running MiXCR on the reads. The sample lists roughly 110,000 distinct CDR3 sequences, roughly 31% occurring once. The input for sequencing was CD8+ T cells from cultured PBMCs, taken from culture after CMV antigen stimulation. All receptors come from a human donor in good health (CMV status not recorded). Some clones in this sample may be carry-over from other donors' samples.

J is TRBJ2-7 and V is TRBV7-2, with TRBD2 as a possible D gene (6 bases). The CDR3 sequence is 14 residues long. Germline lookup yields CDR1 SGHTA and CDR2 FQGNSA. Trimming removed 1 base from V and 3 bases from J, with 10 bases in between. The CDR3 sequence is CASSLVRGSYEQYF. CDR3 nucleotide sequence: TGTGCCAGCAGCTTAGTTCGGGGGAGCTACGAGCAGTACTTC.

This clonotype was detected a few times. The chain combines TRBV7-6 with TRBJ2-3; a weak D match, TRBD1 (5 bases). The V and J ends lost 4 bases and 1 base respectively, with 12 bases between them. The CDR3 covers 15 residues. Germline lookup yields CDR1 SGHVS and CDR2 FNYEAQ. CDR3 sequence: CASSYSLGGTDTQYF. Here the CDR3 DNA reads TGTGCCAGCAGCTACAGTTTAGGGGGCACAGATACGCAGTATTTT.

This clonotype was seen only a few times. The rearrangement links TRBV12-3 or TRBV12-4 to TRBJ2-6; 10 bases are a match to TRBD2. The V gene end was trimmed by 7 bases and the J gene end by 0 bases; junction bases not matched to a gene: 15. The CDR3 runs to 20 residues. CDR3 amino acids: CASTSDGAGGSRSGANVLTF. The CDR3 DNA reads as TGTGCCAGCACCTCGGATGGAGCGGGGGGGTCTCGCTCTGGGGCCAACGTCCTGACTTTC.

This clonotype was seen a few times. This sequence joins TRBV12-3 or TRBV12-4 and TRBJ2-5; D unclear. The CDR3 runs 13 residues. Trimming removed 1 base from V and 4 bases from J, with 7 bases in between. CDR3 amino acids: CASSLGYRETQYF. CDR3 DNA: TGTGCCAGCAGTTTAGGCTACCGAGAGACCCAGTACTTC.

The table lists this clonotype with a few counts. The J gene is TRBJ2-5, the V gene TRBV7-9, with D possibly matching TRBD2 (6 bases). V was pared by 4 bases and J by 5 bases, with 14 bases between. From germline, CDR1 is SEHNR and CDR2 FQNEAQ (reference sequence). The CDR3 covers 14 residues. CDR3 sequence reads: CASSSAGGRETQYF. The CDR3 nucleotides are TGTGCCAGCAGCTCAGCCGGGGGACGGGAGACCCAGTACTTC.

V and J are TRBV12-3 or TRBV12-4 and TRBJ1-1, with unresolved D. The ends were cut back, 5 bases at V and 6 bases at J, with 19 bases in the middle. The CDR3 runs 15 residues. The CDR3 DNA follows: TGTGCCAGCAGTCGACTGGGAAGTGGCGCTTCTGAAGCTTTCTTT. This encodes CASSRLGSGASEAFF.

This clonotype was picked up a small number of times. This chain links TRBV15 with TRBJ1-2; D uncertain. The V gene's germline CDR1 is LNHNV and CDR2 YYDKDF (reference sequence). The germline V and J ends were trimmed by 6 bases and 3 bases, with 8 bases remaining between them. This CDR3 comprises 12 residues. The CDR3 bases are TGTGCCACCAGTCTTGGATACTATGGCTACACCTTC. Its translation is CATSLGYYGYTF.

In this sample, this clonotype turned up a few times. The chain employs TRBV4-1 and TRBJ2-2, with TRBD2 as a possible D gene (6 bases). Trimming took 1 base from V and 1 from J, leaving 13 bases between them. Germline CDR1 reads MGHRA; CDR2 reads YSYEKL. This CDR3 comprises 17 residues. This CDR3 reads CASSQVWGVQNTGELFF. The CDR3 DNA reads TGCGCCAGCAGCCAAGTCTGGGGGGTCCAGAACACCGGGGAGCTGTTTTTT.

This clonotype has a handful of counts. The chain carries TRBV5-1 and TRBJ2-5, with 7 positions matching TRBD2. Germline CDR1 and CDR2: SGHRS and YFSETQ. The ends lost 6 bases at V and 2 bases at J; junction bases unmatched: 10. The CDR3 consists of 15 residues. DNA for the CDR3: TGCGCCAGCAACCCCATCGGGCGGGAGCAAGAGACCCAGTACTTC. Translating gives CASNPIGREQETQYF.

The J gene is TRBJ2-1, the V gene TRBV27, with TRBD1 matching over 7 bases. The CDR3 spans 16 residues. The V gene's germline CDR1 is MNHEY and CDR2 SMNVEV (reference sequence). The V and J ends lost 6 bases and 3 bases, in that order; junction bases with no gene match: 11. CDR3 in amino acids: CASSPGTGALYNEQFF. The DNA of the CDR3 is TGTGCCAGCAGCCCGGGAACAGGGGCCCTCTACAATGAGCAGTTCTTC.

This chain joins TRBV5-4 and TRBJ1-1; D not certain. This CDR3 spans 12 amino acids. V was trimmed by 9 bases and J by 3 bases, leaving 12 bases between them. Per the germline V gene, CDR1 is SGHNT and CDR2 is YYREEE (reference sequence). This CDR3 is CATTRRDTEAFF. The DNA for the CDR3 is TGTGCCACCACTCGAAGAGACACTGAAGCTTTCTTT.

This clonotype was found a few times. This chain's CDR3 is CASSKTIRDVWDYQETQYF. The CDR3 DNA follows: TGTGCCAGCAGCAAGACCATACGGGACGTTTGGGACTACCAAGAGACCCAGTACTTC. The gene calls are TRBV5-4 and TRBJ2-5; possibly TRBD2 for D (6 bases). Per the germline V gene, CDR1 is SGHNT and CDR2 is YYREEE (reference sequence). The CDR3 consists of 19 residues. V dropped 4 bases and J dropped 0 bases, with 25 bases sitting between them.